Each of the 7 T cell receptor beta chains below was sequenced from the same sample in a study of T cell clones after liver transplantation. Only in-frame clones appear in the TCRdb table, and some are missing; sequencing was by immunoSEQ multiplex PCR. The sample shows about 120,000 clones, over 75% of them seen only once. Sequencing was performed on CD4+ T cells from blood, taken 12 months after liver transplant. The receptors stem from a human patient who received a liver transplant. Part of the T cell pool may stem from the graft donor.

This clone occurred once. The J gene is TRBJ2-7, the V gene TRBV29-1; 11 bases fit TRBD1. The trim removed 6 bases at V and 2 bases at J, leaving 9 bases unmatched. This CDR3 has 15 residues. Germline V CDR1 and CDR2: SQVTM, ANQGSEA. CDR3 bases: TGCAGCGTCCATACCGGACAGGGGGCGCCCTACGAGCAGTACTTC. Translation: CSVHTGQGAPYEQYF.

The chain combines TRBV13 with TRBJ2-7; 9 bases fit TRBD1. The CDR3 consists of 14 residues. CDR1 and CDR2 (germline): PRHDT, FYEKMQ (reference sequence). V lost 5 bases, J lost 6 bases, and 8 bases stayed unmatched. CDR3 in amino acids: CASSPPGQGSEQYF. The CDR3 DNA reads as TGTGCCAGCAGCCCCCCGGGACAGGGCAGCGAGCAGTACTTC.

There are a few counts of this clone. The CDR3 loop is CASSFTGASYGYTF. The CDR3 nucleotides read TGTGCCAGCAGCTTTACAGGGGCCAGCTATGGCTACACCTTC. V is TRBV5-4 and J is TRBJ1-2, with TRBD1 matching 7 bases. V was clipped by 2 bases and J by 4 bases; unmatched bases: 5. The CDR3 is 14 residues long. Germline V gene lookup returns CDR1 SGHNT and CDR2 YYREEE (reference sequence).

The chain joins TRBV11-2 to TRBJ1-3; D is unresolved. The CDR3 covers 15 residues. V gave up 8 bases and J gave up 0 bases, with 14 bases separating them. Germline CDR1 SGHAT, CDR2 FQNNGV. CDR3 protein: CASGIGPTSGNTIYF. The DNA for the CDR3 is TGTGCCAGCGGCATCGGGCCAACCTCTGGAAACACCATATATTTT. Using reference TRBV11-2 and TRBJ1-3 for the parts outside the CDR3, the full variable domain is EAGVAQSPRYKIIEKRQSVAFWCNPISGHATLYWYQQILGQGPKLLIQFQNNGVVDDSQLPKDRFSAERLKGVDSTLKIQPAKLEDSAVYLCASGIGPTSGNTIYFGEGSWLTVV.

This chain joins TRBV5-1 and TRBJ2-7; the D gene could be TRBD1 or TRBD2 (5 bases each). This CDR3 region has 14 residues. Trimming cost V 4 bases and J 0 bases, with 11 bases left between them. The germline V gene has CDR1 SGHRS and CDR2 YFSETQ. The CDR3 DNA reads as TGCGCCAGCAGCCGGGACGGTTTCTCCTACGAGCAGTACTTC. Protein product: CASSRDGFSYEQYF.

V is TRBV5-4 and J is TRBJ2-7, with 7 positions matching TRBD1. With 4 bases clipped from V and 6 bases from J, the junction kept 13 bases outside the gene matches. The CDR3 length is 15 residues. CDR1 is SGHNT and CDR2 is YYREEE in the germline V gene (reference sequence). CDR3 bases: TGTGCCAGCAGCCAAGTAGGGGGACAGAACTCCGAGCAGTACTTC. This gives the protein CASSQVGGQNSEQYF.

V gene TRBV4-3 combines with J gene TRBJ1-3; no definite D call. The CDR3 covers 15 residues. Germline CDR1 LGHNA, CDR2 YSLEER. The V gene lost 0 bases and the J gene lost 4 bases, with 10 bases spanning the gap. This CDR3 reads CASSQDLGFGNTIYF. As DNA, the CDR3 is TGCGCCAGCAGCCAAGATTTAGGGTTCGGAAACACCATATATTTT.